Listed below are T cell receptor beta chains from one sample, sequenced in a study of T cell responses to AZD1222 COVID-19 vaccine. Repertoires were generated with immunoSEQ multiplex PCR, while TCRdb's copy carries only in-frame clones and drops some. There are around 46,000 clones in the sample; approximately 89% occur only once, and roughly 5.2% lies in the top ten. Source: peripheral blood, taken 28 days after the second AZD1222 dose. The receptors were sampled from an adult who received the AZD1222 COVID-19 vaccine. Both conserved end residues are part of each CDR3. The D gene is left open where the match is weak. The size field is filled for only some rows; it gives once, few, many or a size class.

TRBV3-1/TRBV3-2	-	TRBJ2-7	-	TGTGCCAGCAGCTCCGGGACACCCTACGAGCAGTACTTC	CASSSGTPYEQYF
TRBV4-1	-	TRBJ2-7	-	TGCGCCAGCAGCCCGGGGTCCGGGCCTAGCTACGAGCAGTACTTC	CASSPGSGPSYEQYF
TRBV5-4	TRBD1	TRBJ1-3	few	TGTGCCAGCAGCGCCAAACAGGGGTCTGGAAACACCATATATTTT	CASSAKQGSGNTIYF
TRBV15	-	TRBJ2-7	once	TGTGCCACCAGCAGAGATCCCGGGATAACCTACGAGCAGTACTTC	CATSRDPGITYEQYF
TRBV5-4	TRBD2	TRBJ2-3	-	TGTGCCAGCAGCTCCGAGATCAGCGGGGGGATAAACACAGATACGCAGTATTTT	CASSSEISGGINTDTQYF
TRBV3-1/TRBV3-2	-	TRBJ1-5	-	TGTGCCAGCAGCCACCTCCCCGGGGCCGAGGGTCAGCCCCAGCATTTT	CASSHLPGAEGQPQHF
TRBV3-1/TRBV3-2	-	TRBJ1-6	-	TGTGCCAGCAGCCGGGGGAGGGACATCTCCTATAATTCACCCCTCCACTTT	CASSRGRDISYNSPLHF
TRBV23-1	-	TRBJ2-7	-	TGCGCCAGTTCCACCTCCTACTACGAGCAGTACTTC	CASSTSYYEQYF
TRBV5-1	-	TRBJ2-1	few	TGCGCCAGCAGCTTGGGGGTATACAATGAGCAGTTCTTC	CASSLGVYNEQFF
TRBV6-5	-	TRBJ1-4	-	TGTGCCAGCAGTACGACAGTCGGGAGTGGTGAAAAACTGTTTTTT	CASSTTVGSGEKLFF
TRBV28	-	TRBJ2-5	-	TGTGCCAGCAGTTTATTCCCTGGGAGGGAGACCCAGTACTTC	CASSLFPGRETQYF
TRBV4-1	-	TRBJ1-2	-	TGCGCCAGCAGCCGGCAGGGTCTTGGCTACACCTTC	CASSRQGLGYTF
TRBV5-1	-	TRBJ2-1	-	TGCGCCAGCAGCAGGGGGGAATCCTACAATGAGCAGTTCTTC	CASSRGESYNEQFF
TRBV6-4	TRBD1	TRBJ1-6	-	TGTGCCAGCAGTGACTCGACAGGGGGCTCACCCCTCCACTTT	CASSDSTGGSPLHF
TRBV11-2	TRBD2	TRBJ2-1	-	TGTGCCAGCAGCTTTGGCGGGGGGGCCTTAAGTGAGCAGTTCTTC	CASSFGGGALSEQFF
TRBV20-1	-	TRBJ2-7	-	TGCAGGGCGAGAGAGGATTTCGAGCAGTACTTC	CRAREDFEQYF
TRBV6-5	TRBD1	TRBJ1-2	-	TGTGCCAGCAGTTACTCGACAGGGGGCTTGGTCTATGGCTACACCTTC	CASSYSTGGLVYGYTF
TRBV14	-	TRBJ2-7	-	TGTGCCAGCAGCCGTTACAGCAACTCCTACGAGCAGTACTTC	CASSRYSNSYEQYF
TRBV12-3/TRBV12-4	-	TRBJ1-1	-	TGTGCCAGCAGTTTCAGGGTGAACACTGAAGCTTTCTTT	CASSFRVNTEAFF
TRBV24-1	TRBD1	TRBJ2-7	-	TGTGCCGACACCCGGGACAGCCCCTACGAGCAGTACTTC	CADTRDSPYEQYF
TRBV6-5	TRBD1	TRBJ2-7	once	TGTGCCAGCAGGCGGGACAGGGGGTCCTACGAGCAGTACTTC	CASRRDRGSYEQYF
TRBV28	-	TRBJ1-4	once	TGTGCCAGCAGTTTTTCGGGCAGGGGCGGAGAAAAACTGTTTTTT	CASSFSGRGGEKLFF
TRBV7-8	-	TRBJ1-4	-	TGTGCCAGCAGCTTAGAGGGGGGGCTTAATGAAAAACTGTTTTTT	CASSLEGGLNEKLFF
TRBV10-3	-	TRBJ2-7	-	TGTGCCATCAGTGACCCGGGCGCACAAACAGCTTACGAGCAGTACTTC	CAISDPGAQTAYEQYF
TRBV5-1	-	TRBJ1-5	-	TGCGCCAGCAGCTTGTCACAGGCCCAGCCCCAGCATTTT	CASSLSQAQPQHF
TRBV7-9	-	TRBJ1-5	-	TGTGCCAGCAGCTTCATCCCTGGGGGCGGATATAGCAATCAGCCCCAGCATTTT	CASSFIPGGGYSNQPQHF
TRBV29-1	TRBD1	TRBJ2-1	-	TGCAGCGTCGGAAAGACAGGGGGGTTCAATGAGCAGTTCTTC	CSVGKTGGFNEQFF
TRBV19	-	TRBJ1-2	-	TGTGCCAGTAGAATACAGGGCGGGAGAGTAGCCTACACCTTC	CASRIQGGRVAYTF
TRBV12-3/TRBV12-4	-	TRBJ2-7	-	TGTGCCAGCAGTCTTTCGGGACTCTACGAGCAGTACTTC	CASSLSGLYEQYF
TRBV7-9	-	TRBJ2-7	-	TGTGCCAGCAGCCGACCGGTTATTGACGAGCAGTACTTC	CASSRPVIDEQYF
TRBV27	-	TRBJ2-7	-	TGTGCCAGCAGGGGGACGGCCTCCTACGAGCAGTACTTC	CASRGTASYEQYF
TRBV19	-	TRBJ2-3	once	TGTGCCAGTAGCATCGGGGTGACCACAGATACGCAGTATTTT	CASSIGVTTDTQYF
TRBV29-1	-	TRBJ2-3	-	TGCAGCGTTGAGAATGGGGCTTTAGCAGATACGCAGTATTTT	CSVENGALADTQYF
TRBV10-3	TRBD1	TRBJ2-7	-	TGTGCCATCAGTGCGGGACAGGGAAAGGAGCAGTACTTC	CAISAGQGKEQYF
TRBV15	-	TRBJ1-6	-	TGTGCCACCTCAATCCCAAATTCACCCCTCCACTTT	CATSIPNSPLHF
TRBV6-5	-	TRBJ2-7	-	TGTGCCAGCAGGAGCAGGTTAAACGAGCAGTACTTC	CASRSRLNEQYF
TRBV21-1	-	TRBJ1-1	-	TGTGCCAGCAGCTCACGGGACGGAGAATCACAATCGGAAGCTTTCTTT	CASSSRDGESQSEAFF
TRBV6-1	TRBD2	TRBJ2-1	-	TGTGCCAGCAGTGCCCTAACGGGACTAGCGGGAGGGCTTGGGCATGAGCAGTTCTTC	CASSALTGLAGGLGHEQFF
TRBV5-1	-	TRBJ2-2	-	TGCGCCAGCAGCTTGGATGGCAGGGGTTACACCGGGGAGCTGTTTTTT	CASSLDGRGYTGELFF